This TCR beta chain is from a study of T cells in localized non-small cell lung cancer. Overall study results and limits: Without multi-region sequencing, intratumor heterogeneity could not be excluded.

CDR1 is MNHGY, CDR2 SAAAGT, per germline. The CDR3 runs 17 residues. The trim removed 5 bases at V and 9 bases at J, leaving 11 bases unmatched. With respect to this clone: Its target is not known.

The method was immunoSEQ multiplex PCR; TCRdb's version includes in-frame clones alone and lacks a portion of them. Among a few thousand clones listed, about a quarter were seen once. The genes are TRBV6-8 and TRBJ2-1, with 15 bases matching TRBD2. The sequencing here drew on lung tumor tissue, taken before any cancer treatment. The source is an older female donor with stage I lung adenocarcinoma. For the CDR3, the DNA is TGTGCCAGCAGTGACCGGACTAGCGGGGGGGCGCGTATTGAGCAGTTCTTC. Translated: CASSDRTSGGARIEQFF.